The source of this T cell receptor beta chain is a study of T cell responses to AZD1222 COVID-19 vaccine. Clones were read by immunoSEQ multiplex PCR, and TCRdb kept only the in-frame ones, dropping some. The sample shows around 120,000 clones, around 93% of them seen only once. Trimming took off 4 bases at V and 4 bases at J, with 15 bases between the two ends. Germline V gene sequence: CDR1 SGHKS, CDR2 YYEKEE (reference sequence). The CDR3 totals 14 residues. This clone was found once. The sequencing here drew on peripheral blood, taken 28 days after the second AZD1222 dose. The genes are TRBV5-5 and TRBJ2-7; D is undetermined. The receptor was isolated from an adult who received the AZD1222 COVID-19 vaccine. DNA of the CDR3: TGTGCCAGCAGCCCCACGAGCCCCTGGTACGAGCAGTACTTC. This translates into CASSPTSPWYEQYF.